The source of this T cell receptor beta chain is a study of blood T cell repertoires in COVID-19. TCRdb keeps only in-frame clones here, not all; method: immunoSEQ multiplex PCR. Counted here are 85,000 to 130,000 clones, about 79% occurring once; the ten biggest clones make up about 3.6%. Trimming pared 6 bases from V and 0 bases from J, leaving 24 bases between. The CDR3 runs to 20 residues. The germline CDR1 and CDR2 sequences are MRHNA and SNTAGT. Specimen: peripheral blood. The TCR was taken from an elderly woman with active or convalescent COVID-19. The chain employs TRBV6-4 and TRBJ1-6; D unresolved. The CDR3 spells CASSRWGAGNGISYNSPLHF. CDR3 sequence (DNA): TGTGCCAGCAGCAGATGGGGAGCGGGGAACGGCATCTCCTATAATTCACCCCTCCACTTT.